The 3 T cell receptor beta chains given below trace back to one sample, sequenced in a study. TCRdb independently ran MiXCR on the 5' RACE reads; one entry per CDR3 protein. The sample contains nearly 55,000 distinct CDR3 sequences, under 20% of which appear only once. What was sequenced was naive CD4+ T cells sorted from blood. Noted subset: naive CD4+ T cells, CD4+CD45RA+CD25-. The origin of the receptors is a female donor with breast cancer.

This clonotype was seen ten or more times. The CDR3 is CASSSSGFVYNEQFF. CDR3 sequence (DNA): TGTGCCAGCAGCTCTTCTGGGTTCGTATACAATGAGCAGTTCTTC. V usage is TRBV7-9 and J usage is TRBJ2-1; D gene uncertain. V lost 4 bases to trimming and J lost 4 bases, with 14 bases between them. This CDR3 contains 15 residues. In germline, CDR1 is SEHNR, CDR2 FQNEAQ (reference sequence). The entire variable domain, with the rest obtained from reference TRBV7-9 and TRBJ2-1, is as follows: DTGVSQNPRHKITKRGQNVTFRCDPISEHNRLYWYRQTLGQGPEFLTYFQNEAQLEKSRLLSDRFSAERPKGSFSTLEIQRTEQGDSAMYLCASSSSGFVYNEQFFGPGTRLTVL.

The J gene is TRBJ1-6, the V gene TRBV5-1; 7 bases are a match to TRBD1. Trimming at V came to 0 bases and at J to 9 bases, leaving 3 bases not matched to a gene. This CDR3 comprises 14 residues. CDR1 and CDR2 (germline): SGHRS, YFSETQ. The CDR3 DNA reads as TGCGCCAGCAGCTTGGGACAGGGAACTTCACCCCTCCACTTT. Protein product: CASSLGQGTSPLHF.

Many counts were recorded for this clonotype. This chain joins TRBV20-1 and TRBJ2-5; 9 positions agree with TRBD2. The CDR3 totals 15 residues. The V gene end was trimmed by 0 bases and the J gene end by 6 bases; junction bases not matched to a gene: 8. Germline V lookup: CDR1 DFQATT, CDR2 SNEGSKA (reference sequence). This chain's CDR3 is CSAREAISGSQTQYF. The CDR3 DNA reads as TGCAGTGCTAGAGAAGCGATTAGCGGGAGTCAGACCCAGTACTTC.